This TCR beta chain was found in a study of graft-versus-host responses after intestinal transplantation (dated by TCRdb to 2020 to 2023). Regarding the research as a whole: Multivisceral, liver-intestinal, or isolated intestinal transplants were received by the recipients. Every recipient was given anti-thymocyte globulin induction, then maintenance tacrolimus and steroids for approximately 3 years. The cohort enrolled approximately 24 intestinal transplant recipients, one of whom was a retransplant, and a few patients without pretransplant specimens were excluded. Instead of going to the commercial service, samples from a few later patients were sequenced in-house on an Illumina MiSeq and processed with MiXCR. Alloreactive clones were identified by sequencing pre-transplant mixed lymphocyte reaction products and comparing them with unstimulated pre-transplant donor and recipient T cells. Bulk TCR-beta CDR3 sequencing was used to track graft-versus-host and host-versus-graft alloreactive T cell clones in the graft, circulation and bone marrow after intestinal transplantation. Donor T cell macrochimerism was defined as a peak of at least 4% donor T cells among recipient peripheral blood mononuclear cells. General study outcomes and caveats: Conclusions were limited by the relatively low number and heterogeneity of intestinal transplant patients. High GvH to HvG T cell clonal ratios were observed in the allografts of patients with donor T cell macrochimerism. Peak levels of circulating GvH clones were associated with declines in HvG clones early after transplant. GvH clones were found in recipient bone marrow, and some of the GvH clones appeared earlier in ileal mucosa or blood, which is consistent with an intestinal mucosal origin.

In the paper's terms, the time point label means: cells obtained before transplantation from donor or recipient. CD3+CD4+ and CD3+CD8+ populations were FACS-sorted from unstimulated pre-transplant donor and recipient cells taken from spleen or lymph nodes. As to this clone: Its antigen has not been determined. One base away there is no much larger clone; base qualities are not given.

Libraries were prepared through the immunoSEQ multiplex PCR assay. For most patients, genomic DNA was isolated using the Qiagen DNeasy Blood and Tissue Kit and was shipped frozen to Adaptive Biotechnologies for TCR sequencing. For most patients, high-throughput TCR-beta CDR3 sequencing of genomic DNA was performed by Adaptive Biotechnologies. Processing in the source paper ran as follows. Adaptive's ImmunoSEQ software was the source of the TCR sequencing data for over 15 patients, while a few other patients were processed with MiXCR and VDJtools. To correct CD4 versus CD8 sorting errors, any sequence found in both subsets at a frequency ratio below 5:1 was removed. CDR3 nucleotide sequences shared between donor and recipient were removed because their origin could not be assigned. At least 2-fold expansion over unstimulated cells and a minimum CFSE-low frequency of 0.002% (template counts) or 0.001% (read counts) were required for clones to be classified as alloreactive. Clones detected in sequenced pre-transplant spleen, lymph node, or MLR CFSE-low populations of the donor or recipient were defined as mappable. The cumulative frequency of alloreactive clones was calculated as a percentage of all sequences, weighted by copy number. TCRdb's version of the immuneACCESS table is confined to in-frame rearrangements and falls short of the full clone set. An unresolved V gene accounts for under half of the shortfall where checked; the remainder is of unknown origin. From that table come the V and J calls and clone size; the DNA was used to work out D and trimming. This sample has about 66,000 clones in its table, and 90% of those were observed once. The ten largest account for approximately 1.3% of the sample.

This receptor was identified in a human donor who received an intestinal transplant. The sequencing used unstimulated CD8+ T cells sorted from spleen or lymph node cells, collected before intestinal transplant.

The nucleotides are TGCGCCAGCAGCCAGGGGGGAATTCGGGCTTTCTTT. Translation gives CASSQGGIRAFF. The chain couples TRBV4-1 to TRBJ1-1; a tentative D call is TRBD1 (5 bases match). The trim is 3 bases for V and 11 bases for J, with a gap of 13 bases between the germline ends. The germline V gene encodes CDR1 MGHRA and CDR2 YSYEKL. The CDR3, from cysteine to phenylalanine, totals 12 residues. Just CDR3 DNA is preserved here, 36 bases in frame from base 1.